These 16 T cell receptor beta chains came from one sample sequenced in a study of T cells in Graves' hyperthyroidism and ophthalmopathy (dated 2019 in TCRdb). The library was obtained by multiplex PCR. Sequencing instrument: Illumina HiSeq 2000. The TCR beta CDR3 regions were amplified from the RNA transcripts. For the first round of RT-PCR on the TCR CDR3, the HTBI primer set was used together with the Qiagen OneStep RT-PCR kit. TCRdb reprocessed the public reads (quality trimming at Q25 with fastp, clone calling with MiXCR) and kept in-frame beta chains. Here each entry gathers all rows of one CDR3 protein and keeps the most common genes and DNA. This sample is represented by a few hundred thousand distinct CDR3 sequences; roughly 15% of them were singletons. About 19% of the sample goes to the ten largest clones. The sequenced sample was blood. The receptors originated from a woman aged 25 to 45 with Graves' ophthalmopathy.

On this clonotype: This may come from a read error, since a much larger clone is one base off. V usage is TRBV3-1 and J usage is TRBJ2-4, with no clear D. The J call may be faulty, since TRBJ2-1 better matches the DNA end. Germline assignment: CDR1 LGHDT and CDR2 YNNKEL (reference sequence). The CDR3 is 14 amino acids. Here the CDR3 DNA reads TGTGCCAGCAGCCAAGACTCAGATCGGAACATTCAGTTCTTC. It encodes CASSQDSDRNIQFF.

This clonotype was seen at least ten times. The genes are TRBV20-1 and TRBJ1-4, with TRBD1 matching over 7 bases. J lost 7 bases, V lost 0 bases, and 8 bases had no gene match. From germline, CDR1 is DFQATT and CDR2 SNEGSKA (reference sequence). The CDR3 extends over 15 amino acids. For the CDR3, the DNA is TGCAGTGCTAGAGAGGGGACAGAGAGGAGTGAAAAACTGTTTTTT. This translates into CSAREGTERSEKLFF.

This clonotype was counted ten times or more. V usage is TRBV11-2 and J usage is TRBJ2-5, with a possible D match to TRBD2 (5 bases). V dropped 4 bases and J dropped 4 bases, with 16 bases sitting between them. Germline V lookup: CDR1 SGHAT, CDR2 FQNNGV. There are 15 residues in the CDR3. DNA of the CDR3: TGTGCCAGCAGCTCCAGCATTAGGGCGGGAGAGACCCAGTACTTC. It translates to CASSSSIRAGETQYF. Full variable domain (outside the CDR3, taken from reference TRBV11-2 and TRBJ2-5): EAGVAQSPRYKIIEKRQSVAFWCNPISGHATLYWYQQILGQGPKLLIQFQNNGVVDDSQLPKDRFSAERLKGVDSTLKIQPAKLEDSAVYLCASSSSIRAGETQYFGPGTRLLVL.

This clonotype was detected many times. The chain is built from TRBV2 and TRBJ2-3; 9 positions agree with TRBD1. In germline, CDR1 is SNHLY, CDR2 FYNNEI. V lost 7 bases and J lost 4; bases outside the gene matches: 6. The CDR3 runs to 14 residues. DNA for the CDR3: TGTGCCAGCAACCGCTGGACAGGGGCAGATACGCAGTATTTT. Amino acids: CASNRWTGADTQYF.

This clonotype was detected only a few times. CDR3 bases: TGTGCCAGCAGCCCGGGACAGGGTTCCGAGCAGTACTTC. Translating it yields CASSPGQGSEQYF. V and J are TRBV6-1 and TRBJ2-7, with TRBD1 matching 9 bases. This CDR3 is 13 amino acids long. The ends lost 6 bases at V and 6 bases at J; junction bases unmatched: 6. Germline loops: CDR1 MNHNS, CDR2 SASEGT.

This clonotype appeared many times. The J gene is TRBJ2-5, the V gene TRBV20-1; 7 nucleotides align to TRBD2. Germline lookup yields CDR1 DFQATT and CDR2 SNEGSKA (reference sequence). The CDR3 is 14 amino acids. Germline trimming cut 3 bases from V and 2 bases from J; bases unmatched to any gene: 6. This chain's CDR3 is CSASSLGGQETQYF. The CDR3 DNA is TGCAGTGCTAGCTCATTGGGAGGGCAAGAGACCCAGTACTTC.

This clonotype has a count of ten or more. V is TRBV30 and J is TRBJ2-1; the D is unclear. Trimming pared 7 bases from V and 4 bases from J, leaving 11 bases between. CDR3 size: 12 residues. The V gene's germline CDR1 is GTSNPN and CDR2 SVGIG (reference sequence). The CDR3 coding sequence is TGTGCCTTGGGCAGTGGGTACAATGAGCAGTTCTTC. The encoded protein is CALGSGYNEQFF.

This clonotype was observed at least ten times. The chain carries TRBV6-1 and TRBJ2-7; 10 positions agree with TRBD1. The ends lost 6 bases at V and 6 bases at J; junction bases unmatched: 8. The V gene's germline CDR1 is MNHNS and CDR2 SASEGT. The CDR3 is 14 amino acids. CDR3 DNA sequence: TGTGCCAGCAGACGACAGGGGGCAACGGGCGAGCAGTACTTC. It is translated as CASRRQGATGEQYF.

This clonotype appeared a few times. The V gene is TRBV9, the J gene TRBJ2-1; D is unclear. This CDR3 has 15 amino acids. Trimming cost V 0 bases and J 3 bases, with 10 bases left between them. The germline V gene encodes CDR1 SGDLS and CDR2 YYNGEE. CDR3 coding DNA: TGTGCCAGCAGCGTAGGCCCCGCCATCTACAATGAGCAGTTCTTC. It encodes CASSVGPAIYNEQFF. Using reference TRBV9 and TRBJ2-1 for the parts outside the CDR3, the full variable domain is DSGVTQTPKHLITATGQRVTLRCSPRSGDLSVYWYQQSLDQGLQFLIQYYNGEERAKGNILERFSAQQFPDLHSELNLSSLELGDSALYFCASSVGPAIYNEQFFGPGTRLTVL.

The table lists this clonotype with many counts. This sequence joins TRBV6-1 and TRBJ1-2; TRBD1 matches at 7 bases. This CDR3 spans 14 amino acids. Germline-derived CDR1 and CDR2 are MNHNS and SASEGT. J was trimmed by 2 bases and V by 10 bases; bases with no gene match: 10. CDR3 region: CATEPYRGNYGYTF. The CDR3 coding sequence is TGTGCCACGGAACCATACAGGGGAAACTATGGCTACACCTTC.

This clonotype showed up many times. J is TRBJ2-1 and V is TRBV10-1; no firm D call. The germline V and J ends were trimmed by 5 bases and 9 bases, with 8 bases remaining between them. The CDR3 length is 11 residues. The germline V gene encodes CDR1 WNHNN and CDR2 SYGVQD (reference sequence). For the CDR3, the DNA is TGCGCCAGCAGTCAATTGGGTGAGCAGTTCTTC. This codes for CASSQLGEQFF.

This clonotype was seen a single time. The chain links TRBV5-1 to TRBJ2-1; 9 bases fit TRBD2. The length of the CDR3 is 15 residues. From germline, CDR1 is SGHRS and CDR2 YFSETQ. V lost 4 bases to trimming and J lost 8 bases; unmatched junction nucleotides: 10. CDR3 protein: CASSPLAGGQDEQFF. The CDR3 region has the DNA TGCGCCAGCAGCCCGCTTGCGGGGGGGCAGGATGAGCAGTTCTTC.

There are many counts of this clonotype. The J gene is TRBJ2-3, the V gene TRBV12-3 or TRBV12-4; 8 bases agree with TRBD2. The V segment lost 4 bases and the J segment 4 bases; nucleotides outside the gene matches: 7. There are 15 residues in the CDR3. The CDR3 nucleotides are TGTGCCAGCAGTTCTCCAAGCGGGGGTTCAGATACGCAGTATTTT. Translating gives CASSSPSGGSDTQYF.

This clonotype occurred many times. The CDR3 nucleotides are TGTGCCAGCAGTTTCACTTCTCCTAGCACAGATACGCAGTATTTT. It specifies CASSFTSPSTDTQYF. J is TRBJ2-3 and V is TRBV12-3 or TRBV12-4; D is unclear. This CDR3 contains 15 residues. Trimming pared 3 bases from V and 0 bases from J, leaving 10 bases between.

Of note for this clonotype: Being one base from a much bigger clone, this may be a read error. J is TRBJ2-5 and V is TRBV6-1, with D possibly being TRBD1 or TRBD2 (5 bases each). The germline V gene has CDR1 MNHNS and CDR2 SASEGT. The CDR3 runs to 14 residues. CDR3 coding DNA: TGTGCCAGCAGTGAAAGCTCCAGAGGGGAGACCCGGTACTTC. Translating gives CASSESSRGETRYF.

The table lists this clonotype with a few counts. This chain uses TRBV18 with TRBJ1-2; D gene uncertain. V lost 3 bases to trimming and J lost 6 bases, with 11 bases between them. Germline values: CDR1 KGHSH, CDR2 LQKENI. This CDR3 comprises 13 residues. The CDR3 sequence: CASSPDGKNGYTF. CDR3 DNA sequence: TGTGCCAGCTCACCGGACGGGAAAAATGGCTACACCTTC.